A single sample gave rise to the 20 T cell receptor beta chains below, sequenced in a study of T-cell reconstitution after alpha-beta-depleted transplantation in children. Library preparation (for TCRbeta) was performed with unique molecular identifiers. In TCRdb, the PCR reads were re-called with MiXCR into one record per CDR3 protein. Of just under 150,000 distinct CDR3 sequences detected, about 9% appear once; the ten largest clones hold about a sixth. The sequences come from PBMCs, mostly from graft donor cells, collected 180 days after TCRalphabeta/CD19-depleted stem cell transplant. The receptors were gathered from a female patient between 2 and 15 years old who had a stem cell transplant for congenital amegakaryocytic thrombocytopenia, so the T cells may come from the graft donor.

This clonotype has ten or more counts. CDR3 region: CSARVGDTQYF. In DNA form, the CDR3 reads TGCAGTGCTAGAGTGGGGGATACGCAGTATTTT. The chain has TRBV20-1 and TRBJ2-3; D is uncertain. V lost 1 base and J lost 6, with 5 bases in between. CDR3 length: 11 amino acids. The germline CDR1 and CDR2 sequences are DFQATT and SNEGSKA (reference sequence).

In its sample, this clonotype was seen many times. The V gene is TRBV6-5, the J gene TRBJ2-7; possible D gene TRBD2, 6 bases. Per the germline V gene, CDR1 is MNHEY and CDR2 is SVGAGI. There are 16 residues in the CDR3. With 2 bases removed from V and 1 base from J, the gap between germline ends came to 15 bases. CDR3 coding DNA: TGTGCCAGCAGTTACGCGGGGCAGGGATTTTCCTACGAGCAGTACTTC. Amino acid sequence: CASSYAGQGFSYEQYF.

With regard to this clonotype: A read error may explain this, as a much larger clone is one base away. The CDR3 here is CASSQDLFAEQYF. As DNA, the CDR3 is TGTGCCAGCAGCCAAGACCTTTTTGCGGAGCAGTACTTC. This chain joins TRBV4-2 and TRBJ2-7; D remains ambiguous. CDR1 is LGHNA, CDR2 YNFKEQ, per germline. CDR3 length: 13 residues. Trimming removed 0 bases from V and 7 bases from J, with 10 bases in between.

This clonotype was detected many times. V gene TRBV5-1 combines with J gene TRBJ2-3; TRBD2 matches 9 bases. V shed 3 bases and J 4 bases; nucleotides not matched to a gene: 9. Germline V lookup: CDR1 SGHRS, CDR2 YFSETQ. There are 16 residues in the CDR3. In nucleotides, the CDR3 is TGCGCCAGCAGCTCTTCAATAGCGGGAGTCGCAGATACGCAGTATTTT. Amino acid sequence: CASSSSIAGVADTQYF.

A few counts support this clonotype. The V and J genes are TRBV28 and TRBJ1-4, with D possibly being TRBD1 (6 bases). Trimming removed 6 bases at V and 8 bases at J, with 10 bases between. CDR3 length: 12 residues. Germline-derived CDR1 and CDR2 are MDHEN and SYDVKM. The CDR3 DNA is TGTGCCAGCAGCAGGGGTGAGGAAAAACTGTTTTTT. Its translation: CASSRGEEKLFF.

There are a few counts of this clonotype. This chain uses TRBV20-1 with TRBJ2-3; D is perhaps TRBD1 (5 bases). Germline V gives CDR1 DFQATT, CDR2 SNEGSKA (reference sequence). The CDR3 covers 17 residues. Trimming removed 0 bases at V and 3 bases at J, with 19 bases between. The CDR3 spells CSARDLRAEGETDTQYF. DNA for the CDR3: TGCAGTGCTAGAGATCTCCGGGCGGAAGGGGAAACAGATACGCAGTATTTT.

This clonotype was detected only a few times. This chain links TRBV20-1 with TRBJ1-4; D remains ambiguous. Germline V gene lookup returns CDR1 DFQATT and CDR2 SNEGSKA (reference sequence). The germline V and J ends were trimmed by 1 base and 0 bases, with 6 bases remaining between them. The CDR3 extends over 14 amino acids. Here the CDR3 reads CSARVRATNEKLFF. For the CDR3, the DNA is TGCAGTGCTAGAGTACGTGCAACTAATGAAAAACTGTTTTTT.

This clonotype was seen repeatedly, ten times or more. A much more abundant neighbour one base away suggests this may be a read error. The chain joins TRBV7-8 to TRBJ2-6, with a weak D call TRBD1 (5 bases). This CDR3 has 15 residues. CDR1 and CDR2 from the germline V gene are SGHVS and FQNEAQ. CDR3 nucleotides: TGTGCCAGCAGCCCCTCCCAGCCTGGGGCCAACGGCCTGACTTTC. Residues: CASSPSQPGANGLTF. The whole variable domain, filled in from reference TRBV7-8 and TRBJ2-6, reads GAGVSQSPRYKVAKRGQDVALRCDPISGHVSLFWYQQALGQGPEFLTYFQNEAQLDKSGLPSDRFFAERPEGSVSTLKIQRTQQEDSAVYLCASSPSQPGANGLTFGAGSRLTVL.

This clonotype was observed a few times. The V gene is TRBV6-1, the J gene TRBJ2-1, with TRBD2 as a possible D gene (5 bases). V shed 5 bases and J shed 6 bases, with 20 bases lying between them. CDR3 length: 16 residues. Germline-derived CDR1 and CDR2 are MNHNS and SASEGT. The CDR3 loop is CASSPLPPGSFNEQFF. The CDR3 bases are TGTGCCAGCAGTCCCCTTCCGCCGGGATCGTTCAATGAGCAGTTCTTC.

This clonotype came up many times. The chain joins TRBV2 to TRBJ2-1; 8 bases map to TRBD1. The CDR3 runs to 13 residues. In germline, CDR1 is SNHLY, CDR2 FYNNEI. J lost 9 bases, V lost 4 bases, and 5 bases had no gene match. The CDR3 DNA is TGTGCCAGCAGTGCAGGGGGCGGACTTGAGCAGTTCTTC. The encoded protein is CASSAGGGLEQFF.

This clonotype was seen repeatedly, ten times or more. V usage is TRBV7-9 and J usage is TRBJ1-2; D possibly corresponds to TRBD1 (5 bases). CDR1 SEHNR and CDR2 FQNEAQ come from the germline V gene (reference sequence). V was cut by 4 bases and J by 3 bases, with 9 bases left in between. This CDR3 spans 13 amino acids. The DNA for the CDR3 is TGTGCCAGCAGCTCAGGGAAAGACTATGGCTACACCTTC. Encoded protein: CASSSGKDYGYTF.

The chain couples TRBV15 to TRBJ1-1, with D possibly TRBD1 on 6 matching bases. V was pared by 1 base and J by 4 bases, with 16 bases between. There are 16 residues in the CDR3. CDR1 and CDR2 from the germline V gene are LNHNV and YYDKDF (reference sequence). The CDR3 DNA sequence: TGTGCCACCAGCAGAGGCATAAAGGGGGAGGGCACTGAAGCTTTCTTT. This sequence encodes CATSRGIKGEGTEAFF.

In the case of this clonotype: Sequence at one end of the junction differs from germline and may be a read error. This rearrangement joins TRBV28 to TRBJ1-5; D not certain. Germline lookup yields CDR1 MDHEN and CDR2 SYDVKM. This CDR3 spans 15 amino acids. This chain's CDR3 is CASSGNTYSNQRQHF. The CDR3 DNA is TGTGCCAGCAGCGGTAATACTTATAGCAATCAGCGCCAGCATTTT.

This clonotype has ten or more counts. The chain carries TRBV20-1 and TRBJ2-3, with TRBD2 as a possible D gene (6 bases). The germline V and J ends were trimmed by 5 bases and 1 base, with 22 bases remaining between them. CDR3 length equals 17 residues. Germline V gene sequence: CDR1 DFQATT, CDR2 SNEGSKA (reference sequence). The CDR3 protein is CSAVPSSGGMGTDTQYF. The DNA for the CDR3 is TGCAGTGCTGTGCCGAGCTCAGGAGGGATGGGCACAGATACGCAGTATTTT.

The chain joins TRBV2 to TRBJ2-1; D is possibly TRBD1 (7 bases). The CDR3 totals 15 residues. Germline CDR1 and CDR2: SNHLY and FYNNEI. The V gene lost 3 bases and the J gene lost 3 bases, with 12 bases spanning the gap. The DNA of the CDR3 is TGTGCCAGCAGTGACCCCAGGGGGGTCTACAATGAGCAGTTCTTC. Amino acid sequence: CASSDPRGVYNEQFF.

Concerning this clonotype: It may be a read error: a sequence one base away is much more abundant. The J gene is TRBJ2-3, the V gene TRBV3-1; maybe TRBD2 (5 bases). The CDR3 covers 15 residues. CDR1 and CDR2 from the germline V gene are LGHDT and YNNKEL (reference sequence). In DNA, the CDR3 is TGTGCCAGCTGCCATCCCGCGCGGGGCACAGATACGCAGTATTTT. Translated: CASCHPARGTDTQYF.

The chain has TRBV27 and TRBJ2-7; possible D gene TRBD1, 6 bases. CDR3 size: 15 residues. Trimming pared 8 bases from V and 2 bases from J, leaving 19 bases between. CDR1 MNHEY and CDR2 SMNVEV come from the germline V gene (reference sequence). This chain's CDR3 is CASYSTRDKTYEQYF. The CDR3, as DNA: TGTGCCAGCTATAGTACCAGGGACAAAACCTACGAGCAGTACTTC.

This clonotype has at least ten counts. The J gene is TRBJ2-1, the V gene TRBV27; TRBD2 matches at 10 bases. V trimming: 5 bases; J trimming: 0 bases; junction bases outside the gene matches: 10. CDR1 and CDR2 (germline): MNHEY, SMNVEV (reference sequence). The CDR3 sequence is 18 residues long. CDR3: CASSPRTSGDSSYNEQFF. The CDR3 coding sequence is TGTGCCAGCAGTCCCAGGACTAGCGGAGACAGCTCCTACAATGAGCAGTTCTTC.

V gene TRBV4-1 combines with J gene TRBJ2-2; D may be TRBD2 (7 bases). CDR1 and CDR2 from the germline V gene are MGHRA and YSYEKL. V lost 1 base, J lost 5 bases, and 14 bases lay in between. CDR3 size: 16 residues. The CDR3 loop reads CASSQGGGRGTGELFF. CDR3 DNA sequence: TGCGCCAGCAGCCAAGGCGGGGGCAGGGGAACCGGGGAGCTGTTTTTT.

The V gene is TRBV12-3 or TRBV12-4, the J gene TRBJ2-2, with unresolved D. V was clipped by 5 bases and J by 0 bases, with 16 bases between them. The CDR3 has 17 residues. The CDR3 bases are TGTGCCAGCAGTCTCCTGATTTGGAAGGCGAACACCGGGGAGCTGTTTTTT. Translating it yields CASSLLIWKANTGELFF.